This T cell receptor beta chain was sequenced for a study of spatial heterogeneity in lung cancer. As for the study in general: Detection of beta-chain sequences consistently exceeded that of alpha-chain sequences.

General observations from the study: Ubiquitous expanded tumor TCRs were observed in blood more at resection than follow-up.

In the case of this clonotype: What it binds is not known.

A distinct unique molecular identifier was carried by each TCR cDNA molecule. Each CDR3 protein is one row after TCRdb ran MiXCR on the 5' RACE reads. The sample yields 9,000 to 10,000 distinct CDR3 sequences, 23% seen once. The CDR3 sequence is 16 residues long. V was clipped by 7 bases and J by 10 bases; unmatched bases: 17. The germline V gene encodes CDR1 ENHRY and CDR2 SYGVKD. Stated time point: blood at routine non-recurrence follow-up after resection. Unsorted whole RNA from tumor, nontumor lung or frozen PBMC underwent sequencing. Sequenced here: PBMCs, sampled at follow-up. The receptor was derived from a female donor with early-stage non-small cell lung cancer. V gene TRBV10-3 combines with J gene TRBJ2-1; TRBD2 agrees at 9 bases. CDR3 protein: CAIMPGLATKESEQFF. CDR3 DNA sequence: TGTGCCATCATGCCGGGACTAGCAACCAAGGAGAGCGAGCAGTTCTTC.